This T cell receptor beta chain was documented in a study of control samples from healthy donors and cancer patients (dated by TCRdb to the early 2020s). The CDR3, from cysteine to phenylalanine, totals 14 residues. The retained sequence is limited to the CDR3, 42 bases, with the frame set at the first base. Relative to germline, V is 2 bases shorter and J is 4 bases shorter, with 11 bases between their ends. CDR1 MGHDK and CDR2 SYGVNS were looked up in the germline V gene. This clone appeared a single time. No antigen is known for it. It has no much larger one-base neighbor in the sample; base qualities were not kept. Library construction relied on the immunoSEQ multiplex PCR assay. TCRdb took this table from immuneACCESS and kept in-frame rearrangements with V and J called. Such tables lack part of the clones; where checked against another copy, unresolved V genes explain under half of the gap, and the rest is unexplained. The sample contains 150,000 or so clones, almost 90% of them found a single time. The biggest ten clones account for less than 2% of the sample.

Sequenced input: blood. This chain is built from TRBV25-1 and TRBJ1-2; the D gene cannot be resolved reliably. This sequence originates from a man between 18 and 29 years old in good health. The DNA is TGTGCCAGCAGTGAAGAGGGTCAAATCTATGGCTACACCTTC. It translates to CASSEEGQIYGYTF.